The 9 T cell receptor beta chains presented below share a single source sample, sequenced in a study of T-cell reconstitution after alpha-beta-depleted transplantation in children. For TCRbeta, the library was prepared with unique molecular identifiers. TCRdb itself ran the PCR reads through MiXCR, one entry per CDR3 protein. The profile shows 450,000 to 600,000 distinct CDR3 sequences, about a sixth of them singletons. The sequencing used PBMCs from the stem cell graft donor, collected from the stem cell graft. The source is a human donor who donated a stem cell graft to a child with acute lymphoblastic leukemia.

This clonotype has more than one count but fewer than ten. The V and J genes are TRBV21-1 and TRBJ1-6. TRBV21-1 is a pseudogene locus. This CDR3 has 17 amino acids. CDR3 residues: CASSKGGGAGGNSPLHF. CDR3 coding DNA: TGTGCCAGCAGCAAAGGGGGAGGGGCAGGAGGTAATTCACCCCTCCACTTT.

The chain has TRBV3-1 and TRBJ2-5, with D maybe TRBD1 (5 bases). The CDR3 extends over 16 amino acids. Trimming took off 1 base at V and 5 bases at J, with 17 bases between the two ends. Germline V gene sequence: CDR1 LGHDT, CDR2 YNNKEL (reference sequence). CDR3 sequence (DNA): TGTGCCAGCAGCCAAGTATTTTCAGGGATCCGGGAGACCCAGTACTTC. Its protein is CASSQVFSGIRETQYF.

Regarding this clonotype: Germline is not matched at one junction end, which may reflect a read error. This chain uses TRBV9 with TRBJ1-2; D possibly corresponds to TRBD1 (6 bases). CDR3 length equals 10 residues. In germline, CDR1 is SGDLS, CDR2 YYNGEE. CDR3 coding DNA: TGTGCCAGCAGCGGCCGACAGGTGGCCTTC. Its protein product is CASSGRQVAF. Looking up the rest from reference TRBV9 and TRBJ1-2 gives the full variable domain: DSGVTQTPKHLITATGQRVTLRCSPRSGDLSVYWYQQSLDQGLQFLIQYYNGEERAKGNILERFSAQQFPDLHSELNLSSLELGDSALYFCASSGRQVAFGSGTRLTVV.

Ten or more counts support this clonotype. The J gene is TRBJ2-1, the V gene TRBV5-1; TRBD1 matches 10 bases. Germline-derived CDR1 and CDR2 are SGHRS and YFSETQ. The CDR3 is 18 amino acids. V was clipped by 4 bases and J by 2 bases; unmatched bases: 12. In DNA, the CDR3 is TGCGCCAGCAGCCCCCCGGAAGGGGACAGGGGCACCTACAATGAGCAGTTCTTC. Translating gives CASSPPEGDRGTYNEQFF.

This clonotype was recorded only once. The CDR3 DNA sequence: TGTGCCAGCAGCGTAGCCGGGACAGGGGGCTTCTACGAGCAGTACTTC. Its protein product is CASSVAGTGGFYEQYF. The chain uses TRBV9 and TRBJ2-7, with TRBD1 matching over 12 bases. Germline V lookup: CDR1 SGDLS, CDR2 YYNGEE. With 0 bases clipped from V and 3 bases from J, the junction kept 4 bases outside the gene matches. The CDR3 sequence is 16 residues long.

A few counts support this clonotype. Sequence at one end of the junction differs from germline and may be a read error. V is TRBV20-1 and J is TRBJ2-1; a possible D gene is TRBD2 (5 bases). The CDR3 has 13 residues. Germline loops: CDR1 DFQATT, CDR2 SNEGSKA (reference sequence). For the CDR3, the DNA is TGCAGTGCTAGGGATTCCTTATCCCGAGGGCCCGTCTTC. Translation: CSARDSLSRGPVF.

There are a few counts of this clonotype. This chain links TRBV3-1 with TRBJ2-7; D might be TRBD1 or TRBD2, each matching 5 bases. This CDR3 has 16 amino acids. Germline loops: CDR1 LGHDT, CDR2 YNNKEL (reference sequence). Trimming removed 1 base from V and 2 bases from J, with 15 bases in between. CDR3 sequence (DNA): TGTGCCAGCAGCCAAGGGTTGGGGACGGCGGCCTACGAGCAGTACTTC. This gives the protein CASSQGLGTAAYEQYF.

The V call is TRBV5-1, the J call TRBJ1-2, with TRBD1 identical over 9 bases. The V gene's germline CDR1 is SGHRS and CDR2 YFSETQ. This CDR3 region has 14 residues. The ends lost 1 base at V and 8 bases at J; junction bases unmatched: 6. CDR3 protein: CASSLFTGGEGYTF. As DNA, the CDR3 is TGCGCCAGCAGCTTGTTTACAGGGGGCGAAGGCTACACCTTC.

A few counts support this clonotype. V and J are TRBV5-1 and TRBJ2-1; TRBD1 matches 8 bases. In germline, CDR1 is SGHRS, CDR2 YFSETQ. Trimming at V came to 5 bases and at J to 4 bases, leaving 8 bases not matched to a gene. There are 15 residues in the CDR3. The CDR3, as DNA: TGCGCCAGCAGGCTACGGACAGGGCCTTACAATGAGCAGTTCTTC. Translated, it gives CASRLRTGPYNEQFF.